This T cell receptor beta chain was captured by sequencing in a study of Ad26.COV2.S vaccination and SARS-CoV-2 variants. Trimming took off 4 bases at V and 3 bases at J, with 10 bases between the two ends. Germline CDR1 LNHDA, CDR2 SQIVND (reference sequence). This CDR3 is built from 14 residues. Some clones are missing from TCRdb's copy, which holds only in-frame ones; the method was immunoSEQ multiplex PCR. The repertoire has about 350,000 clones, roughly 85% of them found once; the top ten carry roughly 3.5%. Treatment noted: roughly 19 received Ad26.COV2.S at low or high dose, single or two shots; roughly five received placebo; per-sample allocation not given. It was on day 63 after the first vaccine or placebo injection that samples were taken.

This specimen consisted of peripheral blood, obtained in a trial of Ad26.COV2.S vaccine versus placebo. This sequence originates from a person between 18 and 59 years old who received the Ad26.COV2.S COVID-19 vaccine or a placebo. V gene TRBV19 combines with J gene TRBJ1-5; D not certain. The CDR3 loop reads CASSTSGFNQPQHF. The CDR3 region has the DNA TGTGCCAGTAGTACCTCAGGATTCAATCAGCCCCAGCATTTT.